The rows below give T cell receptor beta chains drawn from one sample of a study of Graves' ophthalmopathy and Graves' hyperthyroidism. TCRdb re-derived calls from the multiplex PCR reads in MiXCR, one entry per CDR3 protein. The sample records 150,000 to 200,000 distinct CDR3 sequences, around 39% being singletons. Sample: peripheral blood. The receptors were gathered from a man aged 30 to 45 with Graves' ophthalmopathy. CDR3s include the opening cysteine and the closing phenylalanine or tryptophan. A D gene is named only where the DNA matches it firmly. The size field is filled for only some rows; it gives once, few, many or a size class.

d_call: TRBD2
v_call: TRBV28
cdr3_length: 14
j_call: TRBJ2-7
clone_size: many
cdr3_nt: TGTGCCAGCAGTCCCACTAGCGGTTCCTACGAGCAGTACTTC
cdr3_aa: CASSPTSGSYEQYF

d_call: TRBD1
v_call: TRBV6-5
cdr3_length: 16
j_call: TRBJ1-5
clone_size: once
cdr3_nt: TGTGCCAGCAGTTACCCTACAGGGGGTAGCAATCAGCCCCAGCATTTT
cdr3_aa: CASSYPTGGSNQPQHF

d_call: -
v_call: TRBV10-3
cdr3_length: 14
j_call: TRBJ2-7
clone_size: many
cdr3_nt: TGTGCCATCAAAGCCGGGAGACAGACCTACGAGCAGTACTTC
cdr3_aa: CAIKAGRQTYEQYF

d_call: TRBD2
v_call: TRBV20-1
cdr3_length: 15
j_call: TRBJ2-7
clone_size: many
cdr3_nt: TGCAGTGCTAGAGATAGTCTAGCGGGAGACCACGAGCAGTACTTC
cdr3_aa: CSARDSLAGDHEQYF

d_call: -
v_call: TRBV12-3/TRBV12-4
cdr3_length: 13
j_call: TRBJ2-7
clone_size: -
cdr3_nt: -
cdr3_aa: CASSSSTAYEQYF

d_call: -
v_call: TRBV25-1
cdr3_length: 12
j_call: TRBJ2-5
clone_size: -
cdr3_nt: TGTGCCAGCTCGCAGGGCGGAGAGACCCAGTACTTC
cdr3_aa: CASSQGGETQYF

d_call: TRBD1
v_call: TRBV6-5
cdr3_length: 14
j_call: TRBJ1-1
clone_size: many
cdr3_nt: TGTGCCAGCACTTCGAGACAGGGTTGGACTGAAGCTTTCTTT
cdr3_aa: CASTSRQGWTEAFF

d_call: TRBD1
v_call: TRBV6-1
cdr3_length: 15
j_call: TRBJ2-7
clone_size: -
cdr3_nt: TGTGCCAGCAGTATGCGGGACAGGGGCGCCTACGAGCAGTACTTC
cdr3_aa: CASSMRDRGAYEQYF

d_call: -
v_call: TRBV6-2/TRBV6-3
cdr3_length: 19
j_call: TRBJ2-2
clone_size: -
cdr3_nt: TGTGCCAGCAGTTACTCAACAGACGGGACCCGTTTAAACACCGGGGAGCTGTTTTTT
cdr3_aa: CASSYSTDGTRLNTGELFF

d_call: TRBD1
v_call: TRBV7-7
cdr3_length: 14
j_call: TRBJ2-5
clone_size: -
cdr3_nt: TGTGCTAGCAGCCGGACAGGGTATAGGGAGACCCAGTACTTC
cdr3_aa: CASSRTGYRETQYF

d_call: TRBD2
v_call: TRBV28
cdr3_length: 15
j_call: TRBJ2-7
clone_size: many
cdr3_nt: TGTGCCAGCAGTTTACAGCGGGGGGGAGTCTACGAGCAGTACTTC
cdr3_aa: CASSLQRGGVYEQYF

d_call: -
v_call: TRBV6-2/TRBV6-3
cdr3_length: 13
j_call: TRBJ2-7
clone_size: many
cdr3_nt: TGTGCCAGCAGTTTTAGCGGTCTCTACGAGCAGTACTTC
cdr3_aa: CASSFSGLYEQYF

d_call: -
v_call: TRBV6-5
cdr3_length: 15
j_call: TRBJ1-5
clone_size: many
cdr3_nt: TGTGCCAGCAGCCTGAGGGCTGGGAGCAATCAGCCCCAGCATTTT
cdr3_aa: CASSLRAGSNQPQHF

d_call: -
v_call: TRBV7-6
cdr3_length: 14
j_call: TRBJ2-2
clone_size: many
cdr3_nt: TGTGCCAGCATGCTGGGAGTATCGAACGGGGAGCTGTTTTTT
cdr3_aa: CASMLGVSNGELFF

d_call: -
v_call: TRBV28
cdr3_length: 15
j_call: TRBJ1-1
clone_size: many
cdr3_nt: TGTGCCAGCAGTATCCGACAGGTCGAAGACACTGAAGCTTTCTTT
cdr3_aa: CASSIRQVEDTEAFF

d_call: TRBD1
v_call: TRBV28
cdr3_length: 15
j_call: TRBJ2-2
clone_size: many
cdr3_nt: TGTGCCAGCAGTAGGACAGGGATTAACACCGGGGAGCTGTTTTTT
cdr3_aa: CASSRTGINTGELFF

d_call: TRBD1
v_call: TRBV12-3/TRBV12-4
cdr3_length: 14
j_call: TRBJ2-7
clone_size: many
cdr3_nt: TGTGCCAGCAGCCTCGGACAGGGATTCAACGAGCAGTACTTC
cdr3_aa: CASSLGQGFNEQYF

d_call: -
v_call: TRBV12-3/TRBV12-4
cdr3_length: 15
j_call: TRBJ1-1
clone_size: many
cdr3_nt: TGTGCCAGCACCCATACAGGGATTCTGAACACTGAAGCTTTCTTT
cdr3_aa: CASTHTGILNTEAFF

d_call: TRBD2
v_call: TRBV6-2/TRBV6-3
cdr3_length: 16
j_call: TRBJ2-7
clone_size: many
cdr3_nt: TGTGCCAGCAGTTATGGGACTAGCGGGATGGTCTACGAGCAGTACTTC
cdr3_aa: CASSYGTSGMVYEQYF

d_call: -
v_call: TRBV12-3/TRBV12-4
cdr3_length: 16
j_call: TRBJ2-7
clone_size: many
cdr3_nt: TGTGCCAGCAGTTCCGAAGGCGCCCCAGGAGGGTCCGAGCAGTACTTC
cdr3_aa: CASSSEGAPGGSEQYF

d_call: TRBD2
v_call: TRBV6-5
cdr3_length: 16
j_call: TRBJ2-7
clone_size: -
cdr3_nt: TGTGCCAGCAGTTCGATAGGGCGGGGGGCCAAATACGAGCAGTACTTC
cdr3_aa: CASSSIGRGAKYEQYF

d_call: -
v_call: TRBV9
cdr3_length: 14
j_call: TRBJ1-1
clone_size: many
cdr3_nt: TGTGCCAGCAGCATAGGACCTACTAACACTGAAGCTTTCTTT
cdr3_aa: CASSIGPTNTEAFF

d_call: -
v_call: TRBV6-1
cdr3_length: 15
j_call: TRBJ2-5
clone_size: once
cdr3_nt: TGTGCCAGCAGCGTAGGGGGGGGGACGGTGGAGACCCAGTACTTC
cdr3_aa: CASSVGGGTVETQYF

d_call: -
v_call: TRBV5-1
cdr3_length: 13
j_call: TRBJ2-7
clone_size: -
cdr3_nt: TGCGCCAGCAGCTTGGACCGGCGAGGAGAGCAGTACTTC
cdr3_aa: CASSLDRRGEQYF

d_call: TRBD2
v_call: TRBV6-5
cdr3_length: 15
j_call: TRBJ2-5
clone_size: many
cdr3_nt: TGTGCCAGCAGATTAGCGGGAGGGGCTTCAGAGACCCAGTACTTC
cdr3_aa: CASRLAGGASETQYF

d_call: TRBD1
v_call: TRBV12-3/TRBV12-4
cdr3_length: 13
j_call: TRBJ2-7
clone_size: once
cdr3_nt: TGTGCCAGCAGCGGGGACAGACCCTACGAGCAGTACTTC
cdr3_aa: CASSGDRPYEQYF

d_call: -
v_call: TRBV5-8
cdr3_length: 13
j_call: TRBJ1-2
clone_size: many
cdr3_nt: TGTGCCAGCAGCCTACAATACCTCGATGGCTACACCTTC
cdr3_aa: CASSLQYLDGYTF

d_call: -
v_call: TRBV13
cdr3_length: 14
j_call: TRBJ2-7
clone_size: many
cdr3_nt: TGTGCCAGCAGCTTAGCAGGGGTCCTCTACGAGCAGTACTTC
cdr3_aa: CASSLAGVLYEQYF

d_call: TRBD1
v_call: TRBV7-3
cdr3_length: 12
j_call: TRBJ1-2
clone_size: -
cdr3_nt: TGTGCCAGCAGCCGACAGGGGGGTGTGATCACCTTC
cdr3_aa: CASSRQGGVITF

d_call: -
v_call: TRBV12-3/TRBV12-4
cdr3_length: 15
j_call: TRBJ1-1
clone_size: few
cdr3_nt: TGTGCCAGCAGTCCTCAGAGACTTTCGAACACTGAAGCTTTCTTT
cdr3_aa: CASSPQRLSNTEAFF

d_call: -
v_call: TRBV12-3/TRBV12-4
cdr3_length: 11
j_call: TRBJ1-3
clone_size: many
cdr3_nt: TGTGCCAGCAGCCAAGGAAACACCATATATTTT
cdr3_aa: CASSQGNTIYF

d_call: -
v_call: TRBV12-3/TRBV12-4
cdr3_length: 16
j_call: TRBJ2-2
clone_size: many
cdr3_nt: TGTGCCAGCAGTACTTACTTCGGGTCCTCTGGCGGGGAGCTGTTTTTT
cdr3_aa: CASSTYFGSSGGELFF

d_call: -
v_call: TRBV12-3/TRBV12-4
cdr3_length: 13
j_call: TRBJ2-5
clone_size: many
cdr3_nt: TGTGCCAGCAGTTTGGTGGACATGGGGACCCAGTACTTC
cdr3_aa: CASSLVDMGTQYF

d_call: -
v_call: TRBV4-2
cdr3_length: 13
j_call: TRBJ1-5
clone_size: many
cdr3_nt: TGTGCCAGCAGCCAAGATTACAGTCAGCCCCAGCATTTT
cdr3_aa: CASSQDYSQPQHF

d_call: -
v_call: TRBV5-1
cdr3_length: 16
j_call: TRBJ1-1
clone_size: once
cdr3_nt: TGCGCCAGCAGCTTGGCCCCAACGGCAGGGAACACTGAAGCTTTCTTT
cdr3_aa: CASSLAPTAGNTEAFF

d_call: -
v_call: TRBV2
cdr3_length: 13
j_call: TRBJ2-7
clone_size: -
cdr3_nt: TGTGCCAGCAGGGAAGGCATGCTCTACGAGCAGTACTTC
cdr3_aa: CASREGMLYEQYF

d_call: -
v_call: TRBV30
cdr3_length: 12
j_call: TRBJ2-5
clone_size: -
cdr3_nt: TGTGCCTGGAGTGCAGACCGAAAGACCCAGTACTTC
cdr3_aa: CAWSADRKTQYF

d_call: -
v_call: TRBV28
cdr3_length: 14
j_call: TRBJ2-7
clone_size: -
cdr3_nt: TGTGCCAGCAGCTGGTTTAGCGGAACCTACGAGCAGTACTTC
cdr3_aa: CASSWFSGTYEQYF

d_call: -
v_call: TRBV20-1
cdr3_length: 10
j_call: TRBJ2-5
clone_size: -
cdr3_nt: TGCAGTGCTAGTTTGGGAACCCAGTACTTC
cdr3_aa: CSASLGTQYF

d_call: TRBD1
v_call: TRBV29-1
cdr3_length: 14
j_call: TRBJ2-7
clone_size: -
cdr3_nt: TGCAGCGTTGCCCGGGACAGGGCCTACTACGAGCAGTACTTC
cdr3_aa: CSVARDRAYYEQYF

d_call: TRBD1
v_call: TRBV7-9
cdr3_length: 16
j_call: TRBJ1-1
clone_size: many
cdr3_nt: TGTGCCAGCAGACCCGGGACAGGCATAATGAACACTGAAGCTTTCTTT
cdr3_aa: CASRPGTGIMNTEAFF

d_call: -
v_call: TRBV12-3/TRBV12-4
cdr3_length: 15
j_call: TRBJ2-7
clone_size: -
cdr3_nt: TGTGCCAGCAGTACCCCGGGTACCATCAGGTACGAGCAGTACTTC
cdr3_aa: CASSTPGTIRYEQYF

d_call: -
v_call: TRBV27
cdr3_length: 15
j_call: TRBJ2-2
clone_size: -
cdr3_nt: TGTGCCAGCAGTTACTCCCCAGCGAACACCGGGGAGCTGTTTTTT
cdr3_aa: CASSYSPANTGELFF

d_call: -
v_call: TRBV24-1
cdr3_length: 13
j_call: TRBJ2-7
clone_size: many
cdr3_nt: TGTGCCACCAGTGACGGCGGAACCTACGAGCAGTACTTC
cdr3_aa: CATSDGGTYEQYF

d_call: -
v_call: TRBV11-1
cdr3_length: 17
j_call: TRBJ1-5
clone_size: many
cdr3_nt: TGTGCCAGCAGCTTCGGGGGATTGGGGGAAATCAATCGGCCCCAGCATTTT
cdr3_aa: CASSFGGLGEINRPQHF

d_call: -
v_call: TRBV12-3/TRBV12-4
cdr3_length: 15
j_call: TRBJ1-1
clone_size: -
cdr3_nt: TGTGCCAGCAGTCTCTTGGGGACTTCGAACACTGAAGCTTTCTTT
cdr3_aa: CASSLLGTSNTEAFF

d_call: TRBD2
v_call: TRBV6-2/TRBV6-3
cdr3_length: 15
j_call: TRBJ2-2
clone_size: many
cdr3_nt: TGTGCCAGCATGGGACGGGAGGTTAGCACCGGGGAGCTGTTTTTT
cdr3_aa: CASMGREVSTGELFF

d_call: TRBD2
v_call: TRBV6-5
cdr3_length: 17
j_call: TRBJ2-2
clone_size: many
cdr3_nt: TGTGCCAGCAGTTACGGGGCGGGAGGAAGTAACACCGGGGAGCTGTTTTTT
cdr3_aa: CASSYGAGGSNTGELFF

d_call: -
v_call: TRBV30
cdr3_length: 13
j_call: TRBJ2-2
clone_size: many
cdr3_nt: TGTGCCTGGAGTGTACAGGGAACCGGGGAGCTGTTTTTT
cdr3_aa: CAWSVQGTGELFF

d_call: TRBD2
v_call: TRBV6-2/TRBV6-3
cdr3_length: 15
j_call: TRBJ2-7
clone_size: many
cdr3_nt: TGTGCCAGCAGTTACTCTCTAGCGGTGGTTTACGAGCAGTACTTC
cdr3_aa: CASSYSLAVVYEQYF

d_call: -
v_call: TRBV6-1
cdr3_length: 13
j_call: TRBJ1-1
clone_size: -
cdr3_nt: TGTGCCGGGGCCAGGGATGTAAGGACTGAAGCTTTCTTT
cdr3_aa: CAGARDVRTEAFF

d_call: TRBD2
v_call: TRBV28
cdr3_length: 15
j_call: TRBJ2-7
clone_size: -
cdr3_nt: TGTGCCAGCAGTCGCGGGACTAGCGGAAGTTACGAGCAGTACTTC
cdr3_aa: CASSRGTSGSYEQYF

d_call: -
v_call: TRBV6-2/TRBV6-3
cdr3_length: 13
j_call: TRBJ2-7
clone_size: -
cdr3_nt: TGTGCCAGCACCTACGGACCCTCCTACGAGCAGTACTTC
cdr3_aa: CASTYGPSYEQYF

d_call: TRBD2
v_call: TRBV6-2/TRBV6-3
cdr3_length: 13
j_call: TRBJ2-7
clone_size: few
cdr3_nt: TGTGCCAGCAGTTACTGGACTAGCGGCGAGCAGTACTTC
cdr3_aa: CASSYWTSGEQYF

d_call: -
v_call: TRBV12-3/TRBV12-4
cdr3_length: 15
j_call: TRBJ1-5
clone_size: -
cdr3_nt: TGTGCCAGCGGTGCCGGGACCGTTCGCAATCAGCCCCAGCATTTT
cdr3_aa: CASGAGTVRNQPQHF